This entry describes one T cell receptor beta chain. V was shortened by 5 bases and J by 14 bases, with 25 bases between the two germline ends. This CDR3 has 14 residues. From germline, CDR1 is SQVTM and CDR2 ANQGSEA. Profiled with immunoSEQ multiplex PCR; TCRdb holds only in-frame clones, not every one. Among about 150,000 clones listed, around 83% were seen once. This sample stems from a study of blood T cell repertoires in COVID-19. Whole-study context: The origin of the acute and convalescent COVID-19 samples was the United States, Italy and Spain. T cells, B-cell-depleted T cells, or PBMCs supplied cDNA or gDNA.

The chain uses TRBV29-1 and TRBJ2-1, with TRBD2 as a possible D gene (6 bases). This clonotype was obtained from a man under 40 with COVID-19, enrolled during active disease. Sequencing used peripheral blood. CDR3 bases: TGCAGCGTTCCCGGAAACGGGGACTGGGCGCAGAAGTTCTTC. Residues: CSVPGNGDWAQKFF.